This TCR beta chain was recovered during a study of T-cell reconstitution after alpha-beta-depleted transplantation in children (dated by TCRdb to the mid-2010s). Concerning the study at large: Using TCR repertoire profiling, the study quantitatively followed how T-cell immune reconstitution unfolded in children after TCRalphabeta/CD19-depleted allogeneic hematopoietic cell transplantation. The full study reports these points: The apparently early alphabetaT-cell count recovery about two months after transplant was reportedly dependent on only several hundred rapidly expanded clones derived from non-depleted graft cells. Over subsequent months, a decline in hyperexpanded clone frequencies was noted, and after one year, T-cell counts and TCRbeta diversity were mostly ascribed to newly produced T cells. In some patients, the high TCRbeta diversity seen at day 60 was put down to recipient T cells and intrathymic progenitors that had survived conditioning.

The CDR3 runs 20 residues from the cysteine to the phenylalanine. CDR3 DNA is the only sequence kept; it has 60 bases, read in frame from the first base. Germline trimming amounts to 6 bases on V and 3 bases on J, with 20 as the count of junction bases outside the gene matches. This clonotype was seen repeatedly, ten times or more. Its binding antigen is unknown. Base-call qualities are not available, and no considerably larger clone is one nucleotide away. The library was prepared using PCR. The sequencer was an Illumina HiSeq 2500. TCR libraries were prepared with molecular barcoding, using unique molecular identifiers to normalize TCRbeta repertoire quantification. TCRdb reprocessed the public reads (quality trimming at Q25 with fastp, clone calling with MiXCR) and kept in-frame beta chains. Each entry is one CDR3 protein sequence, shown with its most common DNA and genes. Counted in this sample were 550,000 to 600,000 distinct CDR3 sequences; roughly 23% of them appeared once. The top ten constitute roughly 13% of the sample.

Per the publication, the treatment or condition label means: allogeneic hematopoietic cell transplantation with graft depleted of TCRalphabeta T cells and CD19 B cells. TCRalphabeta/CD19-depleted allogeneic hematopoietic cell grafts were given to the transplant recipients, all of whom were children. This receptor was identified in a boy younger than two who had a stem cell transplant for acute myeloid leukemia, so the T cells may come from the graft donor. The rearrangement combines TRBV12-3 or TRBV12-4 with TRBJ2-6; TRBD1 aligns with 7 central bases. The source was PBMCs, mostly from graft donor cells, collected 360 days after TCRalphabeta/CD19-depleted stem cell transplant. CDR3 reads: CASSLRQGRFIGLGANVLTF. The nucleotide sequence is given as TGTGCCAGCAGCCTGCGACAGGGAAGGTTCATAGGGCTTGGGGCCAACGTCCTGACTTTC.